This T cell receptor (beta chain) derives from a study of blood T cell repertoires in COVID-19. Looking at the study overall: The United States, Italy and Spain provided the acute and convalescent COVID-19 samples. T cells, B-cell-depleted T cells, or PBMCs provided the cDNA or gDNA that served as material.

Original methodology: How many nucleated cells were present was estimated from reference gene primer amplification. Libraries were prepared by immunoSEQ multiplex PCR; TCRdb keeps only in-frame clonotypes and omits some of them. V, J and clone size reflect that table, while D and trimming were determined from the DNA. Of 40,000 to 55,000 clones listed, 90% to 95% are singletons. The J segment lost 1 base and the V segment lost 5 bases, leaving 12 bases of the junction unmatched. Per germline, CDR1 SGHTA and CDR2 FQGTGA. The CDR3 contains 18 residues. Sequenced material: peripheral blood. The TCR was taken from a woman at least 80 years old with acute or convalescent COVID-19. This chain links TRBV7-3 with TRBJ2-1, with 9 bases identical to TRBD2. The CDR3 loop is CASSPNSGRGLSYNEQFF. DNA of the CDR3: TGTGCCAGCAGCCCGAATAGCGGGAGAGGGTTATCCTACAATGAGCAGTTCTTC.